The 18 T cell receptor beta chains given below trace back to one sample, sequenced in a study of cytomegalovirus exposure and HLA in healthy donors. Amplification used 60 Vbeta primers and 13 Jbeta primers. Profiled with immunoSEQ multiplex PCR; TCRdb holds only in-frame clones, not every one. This sample carries around 120,000 clones, 81% of them seen once, and the ten largest clones take 0.7%. The sample was PBMCs. The receptor source for this set is a man younger than 30 in good health and CMV-seronegative.

The chain uses TRBV28 and TRBJ1-1; 7 bases align to TRBD1. Germline values: CDR1 MDHEN, CDR2 SYDVKM. Trimming cost V 2 bases and J 3 bases; bases outside gene matches: 3. There are 14 residues in the CDR3. CDR3 nucleotides: TGTGCCAGCAGTTTACCTACAGGGGACACTGAAGCTTTCTTT. Amino acids: CASSLPTGDTEAFF.

In DNA, the CDR3 is TGTGCCAGCAGCCAAGGGGTCCTAGGGGCTAGCACAGATACGCAGTATTTT. It yields the protein CASSQGVLGASTDTQYF. This chain uses TRBV14 with TRBJ2-3, with D tentatively TRBD1 (5 bases). CDR1 is SGHDN, CDR2 FVKESK, per germline. V dropped 1 base and J dropped 0 bases, with 14 bases sitting between them. The CDR3 spans 17 residues.

The rearrangement joins TRBV4-3 to TRBJ2-1; D is possibly TRBD2 (6 bases). Germline V gene data show CDR1 as LGHNA and CDR2 as YSLEER. The V and J ends lost 3 bases and 10 bases respectively, with 19 bases between them. CDR3 length equals 15 residues. The CDR3 sequence is CASSHAGTPRVEQFF. CDR3 coding DNA: TGCGCCAGCAGCCATGCCGGGACTCCCAGGGTGGAGCAGTTCTTC.

In its sample, this clone was seen once. This chain uses TRBV20-1 with TRBJ2-1, with no clear D. Germline CDR1 DFQATT, CDR2 SNEGSKA (reference sequence). V lost 0 bases, J lost 13 bases, and 10 bases lay in between. The CDR3 totals 11 residues. The CDR3 coding sequence is TGCAGTGCTAGAGATCGTACAGATCAGTTCTTC. It specifies CSARDRTDQFF.

The rearrangement links TRBV15 to TRBJ1-5; D is uncertain. This CDR3 is 17 amino acids long. Germline V gives CDR1 LNHNV, CDR2 YYDKDF (reference sequence). Trimming took 1 base from V and 2 from J, leaving 15 bases between them. CDR3 in amino acids: CATSRGEGSEGNQPQHF. The CDR3 DNA follows: TGTGCCACCAGCAGAGGGGAAGGGAGCGAAGGCAATCAGCCCCAGCATTTT.

This clone came up a few times. The chain uses TRBV28 and TRBJ1-5, with a weak D call TRBD1 (6 bases). In germline, CDR1 is MDHEN, CDR2 SYDVKM. This CDR3 is 16 amino acids long. The V end lost 4 bases, the J end lost 7 bases, and 20 bases lay between the germline ends. Here the CDR3 DNA reads TGTGCCAGCAGTTCCAGCAGGCGGGTTCAGGGGCAGCCCCAGCATTTT. This codes for CASSSSRRVQGQPQHF.

The rearrangement links TRBV5-6 to TRBJ2-5; D gene ambiguous. Gene TRBJ2-7 matches the end of the DNA better, so the J call may be wrong. The CDR3 is made up of 14 amino acids. Germline V gene sequence: CDR1 SGHDT, CDR2 YYEEEE. CDR3 residues: CASSLGGSHYEQYF. The CDR3 DNA follows: TGTGCCAGCAGCTTGGGAGGCAGTCACTACGAGCAGTACTTC.

This chain links TRBV7-9 with TRBJ1-2; no clear D. CDR3 length: 13 residues. Germline V gene data show CDR1 as SEHNR and CDR2 as FQNEAQ (reference sequence). V lost 1 base to trimming and J lost 5 bases, with 8 bases between them. CDR3 protein: CASSLVQFYGYTF. The CDR3 coding sequence is TGTGCCAGCAGCTTAGTACAGTTTTATGGCTACACCTTC.

V and J are TRBV25-1 and TRBJ2-7; D possibly corresponds to TRBD1 (5 bases). V shed 2 bases and J shed 0 bases, with 11 bases lying between them. Looked up from germline, CDR1 is MGHDK and CDR2 is SYGVNS. This CDR3 has 15 amino acids. The CDR3 DNA is TGTGCCAGCAGTGAAAGGGGTAGGATCTCCTACGAGCAGTACTTC. Protein product: CASSERGRISYEQYF.

This clone showed up just a few times. The chain uses TRBV27 and TRBJ2-5; D might be TRBD2 (5 bases). The germline CDR1 and CDR2 sequences are MNHEY and SMNVEV (reference sequence). This CDR3 comprises 16 residues. V was trimmed by 5 bases and J by 2 bases, leaving 18 bases between them. CDR3 in amino acids: CASSNYGVAVQETQYF. The CDR3 DNA reads as TGTGCCAGCAGTAACTACGGGGTGGCCGTTCAAGAGACCCAGTACTTC.

This chain uses TRBV7-2 with TRBJ1-2; D not certain. The germline gives CDR1 SGHTA, CDR2 FQGNSA. The CDR3 runs to 14 residues. V dropped 1 base and J dropped 5 bases, with 11 bases sitting between them. CDR3 in amino acids: CASSLELLSYGYTF. The CDR3 DNA reads as TGTGCCAGCAGCTTAGAACTGCTATCTTATGGCTACACCTTC.

This chain connects TRBV5-1 to TRBJ2-1; D is uncertain. The V end was cut by 4 bases, the J end by 8 bases, with 10 bases between. The germline V gene has CDR1 SGHRS and CDR2 YFSETQ. This CDR3 comprises 12 residues. The CDR3 DNA sequence: TGCGCCAGCAGCGCGCAAGAGGATGAGCAGTTCTTC. Translated, it gives CASSAQEDEQFF.

In its sample, this clone was seen a few times. The chain carries TRBV27 and TRBJ1-4, with D tentatively TRBD1 (5 bases). V was shortened by 7 bases and J by 0 bases, with 12 bases between the two germline ends. The CDR3 contains 15 residues. The V gene's germline CDR1 is MNHEY and CDR2 SMNVEV (reference sequence). CDR3 DNA sequence: TGTGCCAGCAAGGCGGGGACCGCAACTAATGAAAAACTGTTTTTT. Translated, it gives CASKAGTATNEKLFF.

V is TRBV4-3 and J is TRBJ1-1, with D perhaps TRBD1 (6 bases). The V gene lost 6 bases and the J gene lost 3 bases, with 8 bases spanning the gap. Germline assignment: CDR1 LGHNA and CDR2 YSLEER. CDR3 length: 12 residues. CDR3 region: CASRGGHTEAFF. The DNA of the CDR3 is TGCGCCAGCAGGGGGGGGCACACTGAAGCTTTCTTT.

This chain connects TRBV16 to TRBJ2-2, with D possibly TRBD2 on 5 matching bases. The CDR3 length is 14 residues. The V gene lost 1 base and the J gene lost 5 bases, with 8 bases spanning the gap. Germline CDR1 and CDR2: KGHSY and FQNENV. Written as DNA, the CDR3 is TGTGCCAGCAGCCAATATCGGGGTACCGGGGAGCTGTTTTTT. Translation gives CASSQYRGTGELFF.

The chain uses TRBV10-3 and TRBJ2-3; 11 positions agree with TRBD2. This CDR3 region has 16 residues. From germline, CDR1 is ENHRY and CDR2 SYGVKD. V was pared by 6 bases and J by 2 bases, with 7 bases of the junction left unmatched. CDR3 region: CAIRSGTSGNTDTQYF. Here the CDR3 DNA reads TGTGCCATCAGGTCCGGGACTAGCGGCAACACAGATACGCAGTATTTT.

The V and J genes are TRBV7-6 and TRBJ1-1, with 8 bases that match TRBD1. Germline V CDR1 and CDR2: SGHVS, FNYEAQ. With V trimmed by 5 bases and J by 0 bases, 5 bases remained unmatched. The CDR3 is 15 amino acids. The DNA for the CDR3 is TGTGCCAGCAGCGCCAGGGGGCTTGTGAACACTGAAGCTTTCTTT. Its translation is CASSARGLVNTEAFF.

This clone was observed once. V is TRBV6-1 and J is TRBJ2-1; the D gene is possibly TRBD1 (5 bases). V was clipped by 0 bases and J by 12 bases, with 24 bases between them. Germline V gene sequence: CDR1 MNHNS, CDR2 SASEGT. The CDR3 has 17 residues. The CDR3 DNA follows: TGTGCCAGCAGTGAAGCGGTTGCAGGGTTTAACGGTATGCCGCAGTTCTTC. Translation gives CASSEAVAGFNGMPQFF.